A single T cell receptor beta chain is shown here with its context. In germline, CDR1 is SGHRS, CDR2 YFSETQ. This CDR3 region has 14 residues. Trimming stripped 5 bases from V and 6 bases from J, with 16 bases between. The data stem from a study of T-cell memory formation after mild COVID-19. Study-level information: The two donors had largely donor-specific TCR clusters.

Constant-segment primers served in 5'RACE that generated TCR alpha and TCR beta cDNA libraries bearing sample barcodes and UMIs. Each CDR3 protein gets one entry after TCRdb re-called the 5' RACE reads with MiXCR. Of some 320,000 distinct CDR3 sequences in the sample, roughly 15% were seen once. This receptor was taken from a man between 18 and 35 years old who had mild COVID-19 (a few samples of this study predate the infection). Cell type and time point are not known. V gene TRBV5-1 combines with J gene TRBJ2-3; D gene ambiguous. Sequences were obtained from PBMCs or a T cell subset sorted from them (not recorded which). The CDR3 loop is CASRLSSRSDTQYF. The CDR3 DNA sequence: TGCGCCAGCAGATTGTCGTCGAGGTCGGATACGCAGTATTTT.